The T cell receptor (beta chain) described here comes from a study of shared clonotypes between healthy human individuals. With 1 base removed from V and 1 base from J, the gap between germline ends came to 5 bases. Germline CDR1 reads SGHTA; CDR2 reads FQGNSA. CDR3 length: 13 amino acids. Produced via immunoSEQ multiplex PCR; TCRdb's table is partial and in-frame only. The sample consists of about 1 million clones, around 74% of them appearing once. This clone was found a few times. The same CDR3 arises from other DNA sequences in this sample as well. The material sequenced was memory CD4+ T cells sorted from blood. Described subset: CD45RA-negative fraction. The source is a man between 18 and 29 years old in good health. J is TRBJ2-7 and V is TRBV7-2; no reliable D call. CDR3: CASSLGVSYEQYF. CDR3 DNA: TGTGCCAGCAGCTTAGGTGTATCCTACGAGCAGTACTTC. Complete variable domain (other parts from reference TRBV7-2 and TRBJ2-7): GAGVSQSPSNKVTEKGKDVELRCDPISGHTALYWYRQSLGQGLEFLIYFQGNSAPDKSGLPSDRFSAERTGGSVSTLTIQRTQQEDSAVYLCASSLGVSYEQYFGPGTRLTVT.